The 8 T cell receptor beta chains below all came from one sample that was sequenced in a study of cytomegalovirus exposure and HLA in healthy donors. PCR primers comprised 60 Vbeta and 13 Jbeta primers. The data were produced by immunoSEQ multiplex PCR, yet TCRdb's version contains in-frame clones alone and is incomplete. Among fewer than 150,000 clones listed, over 70% were seen once. The sample comprised PBMCs. The source of these receptors is a man aged 25-45 years in good health and CMV-seronegative.

Only one count was recorded for this clone. The rearrangement joins TRBV6-5 to TRBJ2-2; a weak D match, TRBD1 (5 bases). Per the germline V gene, CDR1 is MNHEY and CDR2 is SVGAGI. This CDR3 contains 16 residues. Between the trimmed V and J ends, which lost 0 bases and 0 bases, there was a span of 8 bases. CDR3 DNA: TGTGCCAGCAGTTACTCTTCCAGGGCGAACACCGGGGAGCTGTTTTTT. This gives the protein CASSYSSRANTGELFF.

This chain connects TRBV13 to TRBJ2-4; D is perhaps TRBD2 (6 bases). V shed 4 bases and J shed 2 bases, with 15 bases lying between them. This CDR3 is built from 16 residues. Germline CDR1 is PRHDT and CDR2 is FYEKMQ (reference sequence). The CDR3 sequence: CASSWYGGETKNIQYF. For the CDR3, the DNA is TGTGCCAGCAGCTGGTACGGAGGGGAGACCAAAAACATTCAGTACTTC.

V usage is TRBV30 and J usage is TRBJ1-2; a weak D match, TRBD1 (5 bases). The CDR3 covers 13 residues. The V end lost 3 bases, the J end lost 7 bases, and 15 bases lay between the germline ends. Germline values: CDR1 GTSNPN, CDR2 SVGIG (reference sequence). The CDR3 DNA reads as TGTGCCTGGAGGAGGCAGGGCGGTTCTGGCTACACCTTC. It specifies CAWRRQGGSGYTF.

The CDR3 loop is CAINSKNTEAFF. CDR3 nucleotides: TGTGCCATCAACTCAAAGAACACTGAAGCTTTCTTT. The J gene is TRBJ1-1, the V gene TRBV10-3; no clear D. This CDR3 has 12 residues. Germline assignment: CDR1 ENHRY and CDR2 SYGVKD. With 7 bases removed from V and 1 base from J, the gap between germline ends came to 7 bases.

The table lists this clone with a count of one. V usage is TRBV7-9 and J usage is TRBJ1-1; D gene ambiguous. The length of the CDR3 is 13 residues. Germline assignment: CDR1 SEHNR and CDR2 FQNEAQ (reference sequence). V lost 1 base and J 7 bases, leaving 10 bases between the germline ends. CDR3 DNA sequence: TGTGCCAGCAGCTTAGATTTGGGGAGTGAAGCTTTCTTT. As protein: CASSLDLGSEAFF.

This sequence joins TRBV27 and TRBJ1-2, with 11 bases aligning to TRBD1. Germline-derived CDR1 and CDR2 are MNHEY and SMNVEV (reference sequence). The V segment lost 7 bases and the J segment 6 bases; nucleotides outside the gene matches: 4. The CDR3 runs 13 residues. CDR3 bases: TGTGCCAGCACCGGACAGGGGGCGAATGGCTACACCTTC. This sequence encodes CASTGQGANGYTF.

The chain recombines TRBV6-6 with TRBJ2-1; 10 bases align to TRBD2. Germline V gene sequence: CDR1 MNHNY, CDR2 SVGAGI (reference sequence). The ends lost 6 bases at V and 8 bases at J; junction bases unmatched: 7. The CDR3 consists of 14 residues. The CDR3: CASRTSGGADEQFF. The CDR3 nucleotides read TGTGCCAGCAGGACGAGCGGGGGGGCCGATGAGCAGTTCTTC.

This chain connects TRBV6-5 to TRBJ1-6; D possibly corresponds to TRBD1 (6 bases). The V gene lost 7 bases and the J gene lost 5 bases, with 15 bases spanning the gap. This CDR3 has 15 amino acids. Germline CDR1 MNHEY, CDR2 SVGAGI. The CDR3 reads CASNLGQTDNSPLHF. In DNA, the CDR3 is TGTGCCAGCAACCTCGGACAGACAGATAATTCACCCCTCCACTTT.